Sequencing of this T cell receptor (beta chain) was carried out in a study of CD8+ T cells in alopecia areata. Study-wide context: It was approximately 6-11-week-old female C3H/HeJ mice that received skin from approximately 6-13-month-old C3H/HeJ graft donors with spontaneous alopecia. Whole-study findings and limits: Possibly because of HLA-related factors, TCR sharing was less clear across patients than in mice. Higher clonality and more expanded CD8+ clones appeared in lesional than normal scalp.

It was cDNA, reverse transcribed from extracted RNA, that served as the sequencing template. This table comes from immunoSEQ multiplex PCR, and its TCRdb copy is limited to in-frame clones, with some not included. This repertoire holds about 270,000 clones, and none appear only once. Cells from pooled cutaneous lymph nodes were sorted by CD4, CD8alpha, NKG2D, NKG2ACE and other markers. Points on this clone: The antigen remains undetermined. Genes here carry mouse names. Read sequence stops 4 residues before the CDR3 end, and the germline J gene provides the missing end. Within the sample, other DNA sequences also encode this same CDR3.

CDR3 length equals 13 residues. Germline CDR1 reads LGHNA; CDR2 reads YNLKQL (reference sequence). The sequence was obtained from a C3H/HeJ mouse with alopecia areata. MHC haplotype of the strain: H2-k. Input material: CD4+ T cells sorted from a lymph node. The V gene is TRBV5, the J gene TRBJ1-1; 7 nucleotides align to TRBD1. CDR3 amino acids: CASSQPGQTEVFF. The sequenced part of the CDR3 DNA is TGTGCCAGCAGCCAACCGGGACAGACA.